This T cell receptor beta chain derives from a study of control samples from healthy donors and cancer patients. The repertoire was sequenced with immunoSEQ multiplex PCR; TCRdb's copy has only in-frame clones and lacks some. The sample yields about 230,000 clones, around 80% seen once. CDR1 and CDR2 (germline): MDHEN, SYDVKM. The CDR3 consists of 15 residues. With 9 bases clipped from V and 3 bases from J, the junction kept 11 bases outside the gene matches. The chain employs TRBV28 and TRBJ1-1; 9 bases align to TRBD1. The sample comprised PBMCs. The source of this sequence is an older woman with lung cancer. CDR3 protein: CASWVSGQGDTEAFF. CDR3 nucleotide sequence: TGTGCCAGTTGGGTTTCGGGACAGGGTGACACTGAAGCTTTCTTT.